Reported below is one T cell receptor (beta chain). The sample is drawn from a study of T cell changes during pregnancy in multiple sclerosis. TCRdb's copy holds only in-frame clones and misses some; the assay was immunoSEQ multiplex PCR. The top ten hold 3.5% to 4.5% of the sample, which has about 31,000 clones, about nine tenths seen once. This CDR3 comprises 13 residues. The ends were cut back, 1 base at V and 1 base at J, with 4 bases in the middle. CDR1 is LGHNA and CDR2 is YNFKEQ in the germline V gene. The receptor was isolated from a female donor with multiple sclerosis, enrolled in a pregnancy study. Sequences were derived from CD8+ T cells from peripheral blood mononuclear cells, sampled in the second trimester of pregnancy. The chain couples TRBV4-2 to TRBJ1-1; D remains ambiguous. The CDR3 spells CASSQAGNTEAFF. The CDR3 coding sequence is TGTGCCAGCAGCCAAGCAGGGAACACTGAAGCTTTCTTT.